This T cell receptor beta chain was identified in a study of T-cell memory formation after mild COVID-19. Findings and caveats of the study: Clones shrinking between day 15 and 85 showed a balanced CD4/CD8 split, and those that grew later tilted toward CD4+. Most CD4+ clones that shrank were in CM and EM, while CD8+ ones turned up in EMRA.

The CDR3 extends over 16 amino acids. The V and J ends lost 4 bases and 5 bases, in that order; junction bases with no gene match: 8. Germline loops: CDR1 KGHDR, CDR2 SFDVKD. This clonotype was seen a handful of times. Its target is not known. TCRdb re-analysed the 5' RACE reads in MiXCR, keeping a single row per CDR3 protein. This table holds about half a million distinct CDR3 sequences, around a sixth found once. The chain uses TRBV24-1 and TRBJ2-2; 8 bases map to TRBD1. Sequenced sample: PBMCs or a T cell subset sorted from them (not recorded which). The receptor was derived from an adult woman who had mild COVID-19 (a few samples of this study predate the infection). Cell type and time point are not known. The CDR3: CATSDSQGARTGELFF. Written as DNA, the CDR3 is TGTGCCACCAGTGACTCCCAGGGGGCTCGGACCGGGGAGCTGTTTTTT.